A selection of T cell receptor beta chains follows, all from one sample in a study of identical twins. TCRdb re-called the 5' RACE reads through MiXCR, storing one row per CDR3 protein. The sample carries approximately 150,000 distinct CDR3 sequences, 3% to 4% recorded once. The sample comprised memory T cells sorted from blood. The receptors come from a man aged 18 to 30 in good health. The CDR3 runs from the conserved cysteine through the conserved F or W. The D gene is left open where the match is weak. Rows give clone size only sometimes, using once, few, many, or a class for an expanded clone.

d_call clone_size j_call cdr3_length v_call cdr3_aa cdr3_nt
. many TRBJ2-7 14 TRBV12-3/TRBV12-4 CASSLPDGSYEQYF TGTGCCAGCAGTTTACCCGACGGGAGCTACGAGCAGTACTTC
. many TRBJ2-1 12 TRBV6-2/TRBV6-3 CASRASGNEQFF TGTGCCAGCAGAGCTTCCGGCAATGAGCAGTTCTTC
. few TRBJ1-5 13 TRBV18 CASSPGTNRPQHF TGTGCCAGCTCACCAGGGACGAATCGGCCCCAGCATTTT
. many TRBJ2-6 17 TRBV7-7 CASSTRVDITGANVLTF TGTGCCAGCAGCACCCGCGTCGACATTACTGGGGCCAACGTCCTGACTTTC
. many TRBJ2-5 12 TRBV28 CASRIEWETQYF TGTGCCAGCAGGATAGAGTGGGAGACCCAGTACTTC
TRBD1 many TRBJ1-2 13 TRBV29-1 CSAGQGANYGYTF TGCAGCGCCGGACAGGGAGCTAACTATGGCTACACCTTC
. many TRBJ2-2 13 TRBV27 CASSLGSTGELFF TGTGCCAGCAGTTTAGGGTCGACCGGGGAGCTGTTTTTT
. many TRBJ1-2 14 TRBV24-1 CATSDQDSSSGYTF TGTGCCACCAGTGACCAGGACAGCTCTTCTGGCTACACCTTC
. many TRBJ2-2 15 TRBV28 CASSLGSDLTGELFF TGTGCCAGCAGTTTAGGGAGTGACTTAACCGGGGAGCTGTTTTTT
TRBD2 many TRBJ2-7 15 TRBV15 CATSRTSGHSYEQYF TGTGCCACCAGCAGAACTAGCGGGCACTCCTACGAGCAGTACTTC
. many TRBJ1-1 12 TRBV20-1 CSARDAESEAFF TGCAGTGCCCGGGACGCGGAATCTGAAGCTTTCTTT
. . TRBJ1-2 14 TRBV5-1 CASSLGVISYGYTF TGCGCCAGCAGCTTGGGGGTCATATCCTATGGCTACACCTTC
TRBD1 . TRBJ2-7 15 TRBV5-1 CASSFGGQGASEQYF TGCGCCAGCAGCTTTGGGGGACAGGGCGCCTCCGAGCAGTACTTC
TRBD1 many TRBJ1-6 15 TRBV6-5 CASSYTGQGSSPLHF TGTGCCAGCAGTTACACGGGACAGGGGAGTTCACCCCTCCACTTT
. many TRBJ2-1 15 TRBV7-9 CASSPALANINEQFF TGTGCCAGCAGCCCCGCGCTAGCGAACATCAATGAGCAGTTCTTC
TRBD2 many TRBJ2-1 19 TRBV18 CASSQKALAGDRSYNEQFF TGTGCCAGCTCACAGAAAGCGCTAGCGGGAGATCGCTCCTACAATGAGCAGTTCTTC
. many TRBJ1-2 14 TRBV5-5 CASSWSSTTYGYTF TGTGCCAGCAGCTGGAGCAGTACTACCTATGGCTACACCTTC
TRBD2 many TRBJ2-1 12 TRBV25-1 CASREGHNEQFF TGTGCCAGTAGGGAGGGGCACAATGAGCAGTTCTTC
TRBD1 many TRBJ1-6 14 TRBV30 CAWRQGARNSPLHF TGTGCCTGGAGACAGGGGGCAAGGAATTCACCCCTCCACTTT
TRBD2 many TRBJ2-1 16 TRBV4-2 CASSQDPSGAYNEQFF TGTGCCAGCAGCCAAGATCCTAGCGGGGCCTACAATGAGCAGTTCTTC
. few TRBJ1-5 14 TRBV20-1 CSARDVQGNQPQHF TGCAGTGCTAGAGATGTTCAGGGAAATCAGCCCCAGCATTTT
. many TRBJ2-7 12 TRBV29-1 CSVGGLPYEQYF TGCAGCGTTGGGGGCCTCCCCTACGAGCAGTACTTC
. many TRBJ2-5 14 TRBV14 CASSPTGLGGDRYF TGTGCCAGCAGCCCTACCGGACTGGGCGGGGATAGATACTTC
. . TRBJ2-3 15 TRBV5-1 CASSLARGGTDTQYF TGCGCCAGCAGCTTGGCCAGGGGCGGCACAGATACGCAGTATTTT
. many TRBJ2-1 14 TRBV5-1 CASSQGVAGNEQFF TGCGCCAGCAGCCAGGGGGTAGCGGGAAATGAGCAGTTCTTC
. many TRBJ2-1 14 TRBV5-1 CASSSDSTYNEQFF TGCGCCAGCAGCTCGGACAGTACCTACAATGAGCAGTTCTTC
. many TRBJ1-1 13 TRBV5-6 CASGELKATEAFF TGTGCCAGCGGGGAATTGAAGGCCACTGAAGCTTTCTTT
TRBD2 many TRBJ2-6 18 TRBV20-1 CSARRRLAGGPGANVLTF TGCAGTGCTAGAAGGCGTCTAGCGGGAGGTCCTGGGGCCAACGTCCTGACTTTC
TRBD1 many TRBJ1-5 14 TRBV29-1 CSAATGGHGQPQHF TGCAGCGCTGCGACAGGGGGCCATGGTCAGCCCCAGCATTTT
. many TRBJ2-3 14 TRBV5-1 CASSSGVGTDTQYF TGCGCCAGCAGCTCAGGGGTCGGCACAGATACGCAGTATTTT
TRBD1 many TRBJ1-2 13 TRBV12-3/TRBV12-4 CASSLRGHYGYTF TGTGCCAGCAGTTTGAGGGGGCACTATGGCTACACCTTC
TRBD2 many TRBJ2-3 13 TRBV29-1 CSVAREATDTQYF TGCAGCGTTGCACGGGAGGCCACAGATACGCAGTATTTT
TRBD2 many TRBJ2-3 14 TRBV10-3 CAISDVLAGDTQYF TGTGCCATCAGTGACGTTCTAGCGGGAGATACGCAGTATTTT